The sequence of this TCR beta chain was determined in a study of blood T cell repertoires in COVID-19. V lost 1 base, J lost 6 bases, and 5 bases stayed unmatched. Germline V gene data show CDR1 as SGHAT and CDR2 as FQNNGV. This CDR3 region has 14 residues. Libraries were prepared by immunoSEQ multiplex PCR; TCRdb keeps only in-frame clonotypes and omits some of them. The repertoire holds approximately 190,000 clones, with 86% as singletons. The chain employs TRBV11-2 and TRBJ2-7; 8 nucleotides match TRBD2. The material sequenced was PBMCs or T cells enriched from blood (not recorded which). The sequence was collected from a woman aged 40 to 50 in a cohort exposed to, infected with or recovered from COVID-19 (not recorded which). In DNA, the CDR3 is TGTGCCAGCAGCTTAGGGGGACTAGGGGCCGAGCAGTACTTC. Its translation is CASSLGGLGAEQYF.